The clone carrying this T cell receptor beta chain came up many times. The junction differs from germline at one of its ends, possibly a read error. This CDR3 spans 13 amino acids. Germline CDR1 reads SGHRS; CDR2 reads YFSETQ. Each CDR3 protein gets one entry after TCRdb re-called the RT-PCR reads with MiXCR. The sample lists 650,000 to 800,000 distinct CDR3 sequences, 13% to 15% occurring once. Sequencing input: memory CD4+ T cells from blood. The sequence derives from a female donor in good health, serving as a healthy control. The chain links TRBV5-1 to TRBJ1-2, with D perhaps TRBD1 (5 bases). The CDR3 DNA follows: TGTGCCAGCAGTTTGGGGGGGGACTATGGCTACACCTTC. It translates to CASSLGGDYGYTF.